The entry that follows covers one TCR beta chain sequence. Sequencing was performed with immunoSEQ multiplex PCR; in TCRdb, only in-frame clones are kept and a portion is missing. The repertoire has tens of thousands of clones, 80% to 90% of them found once; the top ten carry approximately 5%. Germline loops: CDR1 SGHAT, CDR2 FQNNGV. The CDR3 is 15 amino acids. Trimming shortened V by 2 bases and J by 1 base, and 11 bases separated the two germline ends. These data are taken from a study of technical replicates of blood from a handful of donors. This rearrangement joins TRBV11-2 to TRBJ1-1, with no clear D. The source is a human donor in good health. Some clones in this sample may be carry-over from other donors' samples. The sample comprised PBMCs. The chain's CDR3 is CASSLFGLTNTEAFF. CDR3 bases: TGTGCCAGCAGCTTATTTGGACTCACGAACACTGAAGCTTTCTTT.